The 2 T cell receptor beta chains in this list originate from one sample, sequenced in a study of Graves' ophthalmopathy and Graves' hyperthyroidism. CDR3 regions of TCR beta were amplified from RNA transcripts. Scientists carried out first-round RT-PCR using HTBI primers and then a second-round multiplex PCR. TCRdb recomputed calls from the multiplex PCR reads with MiXCR, one row per CDR3 protein. The sample contains approximately 640,000 distinct CDR3 sequences, about two fifths of which appear only once. Source material: peripheral blood. These receptors all stem from an adult man with Graves' ophthalmopathy.

This clonotype has at least ten counts. This chain uses TRBV20-1 with TRBJ1-4; TRBD1 is a possible D gene (6 bases). The CDR3 is made up of 13 amino acids. CDR1 is DFQATT and CDR2 is SNEGSKA in the germline V gene (reference sequence). V lost 4 bases to trimming and J lost 3 bases, with 9 bases between them. CDR3 in amino acids: CSAITGSNEKLFF. Here the CDR3 DNA reads TGCAGTGCTATAACAGGGTCTAATGAAAAACTGTTTTTT.

This clonotype was detected only a few times. This chain links TRBV11-2 with TRBJ2-7, with D possibly being TRBD2 (5 bases). In germline, CDR1 is SGHAT, CDR2 FQNNGV. This CDR3 region has 14 residues. The ends were cut back, 3 bases at V and 3 bases at J, with 12 bases in the middle. The CDR3: CASSFGLAYYEQYF. CDR3 DNA sequence: TGTGCCAGCAGCTTTGGTCTAGCTTACTACGAGCAGTACTTC.